The rows below give T cell receptor beta chains drawn from one sample of a study of neurological immune-mediated disorders. TCRdb re-analysed the 5' RACE reads in MiXCR, keeping a single row per CDR3 protein. This sample has about 59,000 distinct CDR3 sequences, with 3.5% found just once. Sequencing was done on a sample of PBMCs. These receptor sequences come from a woman aged 25 to 39 with multiple sclerosis. CDR3s include the opening cysteine and the closing phenylalanine or tryptophan. D genes are given only for firm matches. Where a row states a size, it is once, few, many or the class of an expanded clone; other rows omit it.

>TRBJ2-7|TRBV5-1|many|TRBD1
CASSLLTGGFYEQYF
TGCGCCAGCAGCTTGTTAACAGGGGGCTTCTACGAGCAGTACTTC
>TRBJ2-5|TRBV18|many|-
CASSPDLKETQYF
TGTGCCAGCTCACCCGACCTGAAAGAGACCCAGTACTTC
>TRBJ2-1|TRBV4-2|many|TRBD2
CASSLGSGGPNSYNEQFF
TGTGCCAGCAGCCTCGGTAGCGGGGGGCCGAACTCCTACAATGAGCAGTTCTTC
>TRBJ2-7|TRBV4-1|many|-
CASSLMAGRRSSYEQYF
TGCGCCAGCAGCCTGATGGCGGGGCGAAGGAGCTCCTACGAGCAGTACTTC
>TRBJ2-7|TRBV5-6|many|-
CASSFRGASSYEQYF
TGTGCCAGCAGCTTCCGCGGGGCGTCTTCCTACGAGCAGTACTTC
>TRBJ2-3|TRBV28|many|TRBD2
CASSLYGSGSTDTQYF
TGTGCCAGCAGTTTATATGGTAGCGGGAGCACAGATACGCAGTATTTT
>TRBJ2-3|TRBV20-1|-|TRBD2
CSARIGTSGDTTDTQYF
TGCAGTGCTAGAATTGGAACTAGCGGGGACACCACAGATACGCAGTATTTT
>TRBJ2-3|TRBV29-1|many|TRBD2
CSVQRSGGPTDTQYF
TGCAGCGTTCAAAGGAGCGGGGGGCCTACAGATACGCAGTATTTT
>TRBJ2-7|TRBV6-5|many|-
CASSYSGSSYEQYF
TGTGCCAGCAGTTACTCGGGGAGTTCCTACGAGCAGTACTTC
>TRBJ2-3|TRBV13|many|-
CASSRSVRTDTQYF
TGTGCCAGCAGCCGTAGCGTGCGCACAGATACGCAGTATTTT
>TRBJ2-1|TRBV5-1|many|TRBD2
CASRGLAGGWNEQFF
TGCGCCAGCCGGGGACTAGCGGGGGGATGGAATGAGCAGTTCTTC
>TRBJ1-1|TRBV12-3/TRBV12-4|many|-
CASSIYSTGNTEAFF
TGTGCCAGCAGTATCTATTCGACAGGTAACACTGAAGCTTTCTTT
>TRBJ2-7|TRBV20-1|many|-
CSVQGGYEQYF
TGCAGTGTCCAGGGGGGTTACGAGCAGTACTTC
>TRBJ1-1|TRBV6-5|many|TRBD1
CASSYGTGRVRTEAFF
TGTGCCAGCAGTTACGGGACAGGGAGGGTAAGAACTGAAGCTTTCTTT
>TRBJ2-3|TRBV28|many|-
CASSPGTGAGTDTQYF
TGTGCCAGCAGTCCCGGGACGGGGGCAGGCACAGATACGCAGTATTTT
>TRBJ2-7|TRBV20-1|-|TRBD2
CSATKRGSSYEQYF
TGCAGTGCAACCAAGCGGGGGAGCTCCTACGAGCAGTACTTC
>TRBJ2-1|TRBV12-3/TRBV12-4|many|TRBD2
CASSRSGTSYNEQFF
TGTGCCAGCAGCCGCTCCGGGACTAGCTACAATGAGCAGTTCTTC
>TRBJ2-5|TRBV10-2|many|TRBD2
CASSTTSGAIQETQYF
TGCGCCAGCAGTACTACTAGCGGGGCTATCCAAGAGACCCAGTACTTC
>TRBJ2-3|TRBV12-3/TRBV12-4|many|-
CASSLRASTDTQYF
TGTGCCAGCAGTTTAAGGGCTAGCACAGATACGCAGTATTTT
>TRBJ2-1|TRBV20-1|many|TRBD2
CSISGGFSYNEQFF
TGCAGTATTAGCGGGGGTTTTTCCTACAATGAGCAGTTCTTC
>TRBJ1-6|TRBV20-1|many|-
CSARSPLGGSSPLHF
TGCAGTGCTAGGTCGCCCTTAGGGGGATCCTCACCCCTCCACTTT
>TRBJ1-3|TRBV19|few|-
CASSVRTAGNTIYF
TGTGCCAGTAGTGTCCGGACAGCTGGAAACACCATATATTTT
>TRBJ2-1|TRBV5-6|many|TRBD1
CASSLWYRGFEQFF
TGTGCCAGCAGCTTGTGGTACAGGGGATTTGAGCAGTTCTTC
>TRBJ1-6|TRBV4-1|many|-
CASSQGGGSPLNF
TGCGCCAGCAGCCAAGGGGGGGGTTCACCCCTCAACTTT
>TRBJ2-3|TRBV27|many|-
CASSLTRAGDTQYF
TGTGCCAGCAGTTTGACGCGAGCTGGAGATACGCAGTATTTT
>TRBJ2-3|TRBV9|many|-
CASSVASDTQYF
TGTGCCAGCAGCGTTGCGTCAGATACGCAGTATTTT
>TRBJ2-5|TRBV20-1|many|-
CSASKETQYF
TGCAGTGCGTCTAAAGAGACCCAGTACTTC
>TRBJ2-4|TRBV5-1|many|-
CASSLQGLAKNIQYF
TGCGCCAGCAGCTTACAAGGATTAGCCAAAAACATTCAGTACTTC
>TRBJ2-7|TRBV24-1|many|TRBD2
CATSFDVKGTSTSYEQYF
TGTGCCACCAGTTTTGACGTCAAAGGGACTAGCACTTCCTACGAGCAGTACTTC
>TRBJ1-5|TRBV5-5|medium-sized|TRBD1
CASSFRTGGIQPQHF
TGTGCCAGCAGCTTCAGGACAGGGGGCATTCAGCCCCAGCATTTT
>TRBJ2-5|TRBV3-1|many|-
CASSQGGWETQYF
TGTGCCAGCAGCCAAGGAGGGTGGGAGACCCAGTACTTC
>TRBJ1-5|TRBV28|many|-
CASSSDQGIVQPQHF
TGTGCCAGCAGTTCGGATCAGGGTATTGTTCAGCCCCAGCATTTT
>TRBJ1-2|TRBV18|many|TRBD1
CASSIIPGQGYGYTF
TGTGCCAGCTCAATTATACCGGGACAGGGCTATGGCTACACCTTC
>TRBJ2-3|TRBV5-1|many|-
CASSLRVDTQYF
TGCGCCAGCAGCTTGAGGGTGGATACGCAGTATTTT
>TRBJ1-5|TRBV18|few|TRBD1
CASSWTGRENQPQNF
TGTGCCAGCTCGTGGACAGGGAGGGAAAATCAGCCCCAGAATTTT
>TRBJ2-3|TRBV11-1|many|-
CASSLMTDTQYF
TGTGCCAGCAGCTTAATGACAGATACGCAGTATTTT
>TRBJ2-3|TRBV5-1|many|-
CASSLGLVTDTQYF
TGCGCCAGCAGCTTGGGACTCGTCACAGATACGCAGTATTTT
>TRBJ2-3|TRBV5-1|many|-
CASSYGQRTDTQYF
TGCGCCAGCAGCTACGGACAGCGGACAGATACGCAGTATTTT
>TRBJ2-3|TRBV19|few|TRBD1
CASSIGLQGDTQYF
TGTGCCAGTAGTATAGGCTTACAGGGGGATACGCAGTATTTT
>TRBJ2-7|TRBV28|many|-
CASSSVPTGPGHEQYF
TGTGCCAGCAGTTCGGTACCGACAGGCCCAGGGCACGAGCAGTACTTC
>TRBJ1-1|TRBV6-5|few|TRBD1
CASSYPGQTEAFF
TGTGCCAGCAGTTACCCGGGACAGACTGAAGCTTTCTTT
>TRBJ1-2|TRBV20-1|many|-
CSARTGSSGYTF
TGCAGTGCTAGAACGGGGAGTAGTGGCTACACCTTC
>TRBJ2-7|TRBV29-1|many|-
CSVSYPGQGSYEQYF
TGCAGCGTTTCCTACCCCGGACAAGGCTCCTACGAGCAGTACTTC
>TRBJ1-5|TRBV12-3/TRBV12-4|many|TRBD1
CASRGTGARDQPQHF
TGTGCCAGCAGAGGGACAGGGGCCAGGGATCAGCCCCAGCATTTT
>TRBJ2-1|TRBV7-2|many|-
CASSPSNEQFF
TGTGCCAGCAGCCCGAGTAATGAGCAGTTCTTC
>TRBJ2-7|TRBV13|many|TRBD1
CASSLGQDYEQYF
TGTGCCAGCAGCCTGGGACAGGACTACGAGCAGTACTTC
>TRBJ2-4|TRBV20-1|many|-
CSAIGQIKNIQYF
TGCAGTGCTATTGGTCAGATAAAAAACATTCAGTACTTC